Following are 27 T cell receptor beta chains from one sample sequenced in a study of T cells after yellow fever vaccination. Each CDR3 protein is one row after TCRdb ran MiXCR on the 5' RACE reads. The data hold hundreds of thousands of distinct CDR3 sequences, with approximately 13% observed a single time. The specimen was PBMCs, collected on the day of the yellow fever booster vaccination. These TCRs come from a man aged 25 to 40 who received the YFV17D yellow fever vaccine.

This clonotype has just a few counts. The V and J genes are TRBV3-1 and TRBJ2-2; D is unclear. This CDR3 spans 13 amino acids. CDR1 is LGHDT and CDR2 is YNNKEL in the germline V gene (reference sequence). V was clipped by 7 bases and J by 7 bases, with 13 bases between them. In DNA, the CDR3 is TGTGCCAGCACCTTAACCCCCAACGGGGAGCTGTTTTTT. Translated, it gives CASTLTPNGELFF.

The chain recombines TRBV18 with TRBJ2-1, with a weak D call TRBD2 (5 bases). Trimming pared 3 bases from V and 8 bases from J, leaving 8 bases between. This CDR3 has 12 amino acids. Germline V gives CDR1 KGHSH, CDR2 LQKENI. The chain's CDR3 is CASSPVGDEQFF. The CDR3 region has the DNA TGTGCCAGCTCACCGGTGGGAGATGAGCAGTTCTTC.

In this sample, this clonotype turned up a few times. This sequence joins TRBV7-2 and TRBJ1-4, with D unclear. Trimming removed 3 bases from V and 11 bases from J, with 13 bases in between. From germline, CDR1 is SGHTA and CDR2 FQGNSA. The CDR3 totals 13 residues. The CDR3 here is CASSLGGVSKLFF. For the CDR3, the DNA is TGTGCCAGCAGCTTGGGCGGTGTTTCCAAACTGTTTTTT.

The chain recombines TRBV10-3 with TRBJ2-5, with TRBD1 identical over 10 bases. The CDR3 sequence is 14 residues long. The trim removed 5 bases at V and 1 base at J, leaving 1 base unmatched. CDR1 is ENHRY, CDR2 SYGVKD, per germline. The CDR3: CAISWTGGQETQYF. The CDR3 DNA reads as TGTGCCATCAGTTGGACAGGGGGCCAAGAGACCCAGTACTTC.

This clonotype was observed a handful of times. Here the CDR3 reads CASKRDSSSYEQYF. Written as DNA, the CDR3 is TGTGCCAGCAAGCGGGACAGTAGCTCCTACGAGCAGTACTTC. The chain couples TRBV6-2 or TRBV6-3 to TRBJ2-7; either TRBD1 or TRBD2 may supply D (7 bases each). CDR1 and CDR2 (germline): MNHEY, SVGEGT. V was trimmed by 7 bases and J by 0 bases, leaving 13 bases between them. The CDR3 covers 14 residues.

The rearrangement links TRBV11-2 to TRBJ2-2; 9 bases are shared with TRBD2. Germline CDR1 is SGHAT and CDR2 is FQNNGV. J was trimmed by 4 bases and V by 4 bases; bases with no gene match: 16. The CDR3 runs 19 residues. CDR3 DNA: TGTGCCAGCAGCTCCCCCCCCAGCGGGAGGAGCGAAGGCACCGGGGAGCTGTTTTTT. Translating it yields CASSSPPSGRSEGTGELFF. The whole variable domain, filled in from reference TRBV11-2 and TRBJ2-2, reads EAGVAQSPRYKIIEKRQSVAFWCNPISGHATLYWYQQILGQGPKLLIQFQNNGVVDDSQLPKDRFSAERLKGVDSTLKIQPAKLEDSAVYLCASSSPPSGRSEGTGELFFGEGSRLTVL.

The chain uses TRBV3-1 and TRBJ1-2; perhaps TRBD1 as D (5 bases). Trimming cost V 3 bases and J 7 bases, with 18 bases left between them. The CDR3 totals 15 residues. Germline loops: CDR1 LGHDT, CDR2 YNNKEL (reference sequence). The CDR3 loop reads CASSQINLDSSGYTF. The CDR3, as DNA: TGTGCCAGCAGCCAGATAAACCTCGACAGCTCTGGCTACACCTTC.

The genes are TRBV6-2 or TRBV6-3 and TRBJ2-1; the D gene is possibly TRBD1 (6 bases). CDR1 and CDR2 (germline): MNHEY, SVGEGT. The CDR3 is made up of 13 amino acids. V lost 6 bases to trimming and J lost 11 bases, with 17 bases between them. The CDR3 DNA reads as TGTGCCAGCAGATATCCCTCCGGGACAAAGCAGTTCTTC. Translated, it gives CASRYPSGTKQFF.

The chain uses TRBV7-2 and TRBJ1-3, with 7 bases matching TRBD1. There are 13 residues in the CDR3. The V and J ends lost 5 bases and 4 bases, in that order; junction bases with no gene match: 2. Looked up from germline, CDR1 is SGHTA and CDR2 is FQGNSA. The CDR3 DNA follows: TGTGCCAGCAGCCTGGGACAGGGAAACACCATATATTTT. Amino acids: CASSLGQGNTIYF.

V gene TRBV2 combines with J gene TRBJ1-1; a weak D match, TRBD1 (5 bases). V was trimmed by 6 bases and J by 5 bases, leaving 16 bases between them. CDR1 and CDR2 (germline): SNHLY, FYNNEI. This CDR3 has 14 amino acids. The CDR3: CASSPGTGVTEAFF. CDR3 nucleotides: TGTGCCAGCAGCCCGGGGACGGGCGTGACTGAAGCTTTCTTT.

V gene TRBV30 combines with J gene TRBJ2-7; D is unresolved. Germline CDR1 GTSNPN, CDR2 SVGIG (reference sequence). This CDR3 is built from 12 residues. Trimming removed 4 bases at V and 7 bases at J, with 14 bases between. As DNA, the CDR3 is TGTGCCTGGACTCCGGGCGTGGGGGAGCAGTACTTC. Its protein is CAWTPGVGEQYF.

Points on this clonotype: One end of the junction fails to match germline, which may point to a read error. The rearrangement uses TRBV7-2 and TRBJ1-2; 9 bases line up with TRBD1. The CDR3 totals 15 residues. Germline V gene data show CDR1 as SGHTA and CDR2 as FQGNSA. CDR3 amino acids: CASSQTTGGNYGCTF. The CDR3 region has the DNA TGTGCCAGCAGCCAGACGACAGGGGGGAACTATGGCTGCACCTTC.

The chain joins TRBV12-3 or TRBV12-4 to TRBJ2-3; 8 bases map to TRBD2. After removal of 5 bases from V and 6 bases from J, the junction contained 10 bases not matched to a gene. The CDR3 covers 15 residues. The chain's CDR3 is CASSPSGGFTDTQYF. In DNA form, the CDR3 reads TGTGCCAGCAGTCCCAGCGGGGGCTTCACGGATACGCAGTATTTT.

This clonotype was seen a few times. The CDR3 spells CASSHYSRADQYF. The CDR3 DNA sequence: TGTGCCAGCAGCCACTATTCGAGGGCCGACCAGTACTTC. The V call is TRBV6-6, the J call TRBJ2-5; D is possibly TRBD2 (5 bases). The CDR3 totals 13 residues. CDR1 is MNHNY and CDR2 is SVGAGI in the germline V gene (reference sequence). Trimming took 6 bases from V and 10 from J, leaving 18 bases between them.

This clonotype showed up just a few times. The genes are TRBV4-2 and TRBJ2-3; D gene unclear. This CDR3 comprises 13 residues. The germline CDR1 and CDR2 sequences are LGHNA and YNFKEQ. Deletions cut 0 bases from V and 4 bases from J, with 5 bases between. The CDR3 bases are TGTGCCAGCAGCCAAGAAGTAGCAGATACGCAGTATTTT. Its protein product is CASSQEVADTQYF.

This clonotype was seen a single time. The chain has TRBV7-2 and TRBJ2-7; the D gene is possibly TRBD2 (6 bases). V shed 5 bases and J shed 3 bases, with 17 bases lying between them. Germline V gene data show CDR1 as SGHTA and CDR2 as FQGNSA. CDR3 length: 15 residues. As DNA, the CDR3 is TGTGCCAGCAGCCTGGGTAGCGGATCCTTCTACGAGCAGTACTTC. The encoded protein is CASSLGSGSFYEQYF.

This clonotype was picked up a small number of times. The J gene is TRBJ2-3, the V gene TRBV11-2; 8 bases match TRBD2. This CDR3 is built from 17 residues. The junction had 13 bases not matched to a gene; V was cut back by 3 bases and J by 5 bases. The V gene's germline CDR1 is SGHAT and CDR2 FQNNGV. The CDR3 loop reads CASSFFRRREGRDTQYF. CDR3 sequence (DNA): TGTGCCAGCAGCTTCTTCCGTAGACGGGAGGGTCGAGATACGCAGTATTTT.

This clonotype was picked up a small number of times. This rearrangement joins TRBV10-3 to TRBJ2-1, with D possibly TRBD1 on 6 matching bases. CDR3 length equals 14 residues. Deletions cut 4 bases from V and 1 base from J, with 8 bases between. Germline V gene data show CDR1 as ENHRY and CDR2 as SYGVKD. The CDR3 nucleotides read TGTGCCATCAGTGGCAGGGGTTCCTACAATGAGCAGTTCTTC. Residues: CAISGRGSYNEQFF.

This clonotype was picked up a small number of times. The CDR3 is CASSLRVQSYEQYF. CDR3 DNA: TGTGCCAGCAGCCTTAGGGTCCAATCCTACGAGCAGTACTTC. The V and J genes are TRBV27 and TRBJ2-7; D is unclear. The CDR3 covers 14 residues. V lost 6 bases and J lost 1, with 13 bases in between. The germline V gene encodes CDR1 MNHEY and CDR2 SMNVEV (reference sequence).

This chain joins TRBV12-3 or TRBV12-4 and TRBJ2-2; perhaps TRBD1 as D (6 bases). CDR3 length: 14 amino acids. Deletions cut 3 bases from V and 5 bases from J, with 10 bases between. CDR3 amino acids: CASSLRTATGELFF. The CDR3 DNA sequence: TGTGCCAGCAGTTTGAGGACAGCAACCGGGGAGCTGTTTTTT.

This sequence joins TRBV28 and TRBJ2-7, with D unclear. The germline V gene has CDR1 MDHEN and CDR2 SYDVKM. The V end lost 7 bases, the J end lost 0 bases, and 16 bases lay between the germline ends. CDR3 length: 15 amino acids. CDR3 loop: CASTLGQASSYEQYF. In DNA, the CDR3 is TGTGCCAGCACCCTCGGGCAGGCAAGCTCCTACGAGCAGTACTTC.

CDR3 sequence reads: CASTLGGVTDTQYF. In DNA, the CDR3 is TGTGCCAGCACCCTCGGTGGGGTCACAGATACGCAGTATTTT. This chain connects TRBV12-3 or TRBV12-4 to TRBJ2-3; the D is unclear. The CDR3 consists of 14 residues. Trimming shortened V by 7 bases and J by 2 bases, and 13 bases separated the two germline ends.

The table lists this clonotype with a few counts. This sequence joins TRBV20-1 and TRBJ2-7, with unresolved D. The CDR3 is 13 residues long. The ends were cut back, 3 bases at V and 2 bases at J, with 11 bases in the middle. Germline loops: CDR1 DFQATT, CDR2 SNEGSKA (reference sequence). The CDR3 coding sequence is TGCAGTGCTAGGCGAAGTACGACCTACGAGCAGTACTTC. Amino acid sequence: CSARRSTTYEQYF.

The chain uses TRBV30 and TRBJ2-1, with 14 bases that match TRBD2. CDR3 length: 15 residues. Germline lookup yields CDR1 GTSNPN and CDR2 SVGIG (reference sequence). The J segment lost 8 bases and the V segment lost 4 bases, leaving 7 bases of the junction unmatched. The CDR3 loop reads CAWTMGLAGVDEQFF. In DNA form, the CDR3 reads TGTGCCTGGACCATGGGACTAGCGGGAGTTGATGAGCAGTTCTTC.

The V and J genes are TRBV10-3 and TRBJ2-1, with D hard to call. The CDR3 is 14 residues long. V lost 5 bases to trimming and J lost 0 bases, with 8 bases between them. The germline gives CDR1 ENHRY, CDR2 SYGVKD. The CDR3 is CAISQASSYNEQFF. The CDR3 DNA reads as TGTGCCATCAGTCAGGCGAGCTCCTACAATGAGCAGTTCTTC.

This clonotype has a handful of counts. The chain has TRBV7-9 and TRBJ1-1; D is perhaps TRBD1 (5 bases). Germline CDR1 SEHNR, CDR2 FQNEAQ (reference sequence). The CDR3 runs to 14 residues. The germline V and J ends were trimmed by 3 bases and 5 bases, with 13 bases remaining between them. CDR3 loop: CASSLAGMETEAFF. CDR3 nucleotide sequence: TGTGCCAGCAGCTTGGCAGGGATGGAAACTGAAGCTTTCTTT. The full variable domain, in which reference TRBV7-9 and TRBJ1-1 provide the parts outside the CDR3, is DTGVSQNPRHKITKRGQNVTFRCDPISEHNRLYWYRQTLGQGPEFLTYFQNEAQLEKSRLLSDRFSAERPKGSFSTLEIQRTEQGDSAMYLCASSLAGMETEAFFGQGTRLTVV.

The genes are TRBV7-8 and TRBJ2-3; no clear D. The CDR3 has 16 amino acids. The ends were cut back, 1 base at V and 5 bases at J, with 16 bases in the middle. Germline V gene lookup returns CDR1 SGHVS and CDR2 FQNEAQ. CDR3 nucleotide sequence: TGTGCCAGCAGCTTAGAGATAGTAGTTTTCAAAGATACGCAGTATTTT. Amino acids: CASSLEIVVFKDTQYF.